Listed below are T cell receptor beta chains from one sample, sequenced in a study of shared clonotypes between healthy human individuals. TCRdb keeps only in-frame clones here, not all; method: immunoSEQ multiplex PCR. The sample carries about 680,000 clones, approximately 75% recorded once. Sequences were obtained from memory CD4+ T cells sorted from blood. The receptor set was obtained from a woman in her twenties or thirties in good health. Each CDR3 is given with its conserved first and last residue. Each record gives: D gene, V gene, J gene, clone size, CDR3 protein, CDR3 DNA. A D gene is named only where the DNA matches it firmly. Clone size, where shown, is once, few, many, or a class for clones that have expanded.

.,TRBV19,TRBJ2-7,.,CASTPGMGNYEQYF,TGTGCCAGCACTCCGGGAATGGGTAACTACGAGCAGTACTTC
TRBD2,TRBV19,TRBJ2-7,few,CASSIAGTSPYEQYF,TGTGCCAGTAGTATCGCCGGGACTAGTCCCTACGAGCAGTACTTC
TRBD2,TRBV6-5,TRBJ2-7,.,CASYSGRGAYEQYF,TGTGCCAGCTATAGCGGGAGAGGAGCCTACGAGCAGTACTTC
.,TRBV28,TRBJ1-1,.,CASIISRMNTEAFF,TGTGCCAGCATTATTTCCAGGATGAACACTGAAGCTTTCTTT
TRBD1,TRBV5-1,TRBJ2-2,.,CASSSGQGAAGELFF,TGCGCCAGCAGCTCGGGACAGGGGGCTGCCGGGGAGCTGTTTTTT
TRBD2,TRBV7-9,TRBJ2-3,.,CASSLASGRVDTQYF,TGTGCCAGCAGCTTAGCTAGCGGGAGGGTAGATACGCAGTATTTT
TRBD1,TRBV11-2,TRBJ1-4,.,CASSSRQGNDKLFF,TGTGCCAGCAGTTCTCGACAGGGTAATGACAAACTGTTTTTT
TRBD1,TRBV5-1,TRBJ2-2,.,CASSSHRGLGTGELFF,TGCGCCAGCAGCTCCCACAGGGGGCTCGGCACCGGGGAGCTGTTTTTT
.,TRBV27,TRBJ1-4,.,CASSAWGLKEKLFF,TGTGCCAGCAGCGCGTGGGGGCTAAAGGAAAAACTGTTTTTT
TRBD1,TRBV25-1,TRBJ1-1,.,CASSEVGTGRAFF,TGTGCCAGCAGTGAAGTCGGGACAGGGAGAGCTTTCTTT
TRBD2,TRBV19,TRBJ2-3,.,CASSSGLAGGADTQYF,TGTGCCAGTAGTTCCGGACTAGCGGGAGGTGCAGATACGCAGTATTTT
.,TRBV11-2,TRBJ1-5,once,CASSLVTGSGQPQHF,TGTGCCAGCAGCTTAGTTACTGGTTCGGGTCAGCCCCAGCATTTT
.,TRBV11-3,TRBJ2-1,.,CASSLSSGLYNEQFF,TGTGCCAGCAGCTTATCGAGCGGCCTATACAATGAGCAGTTCTTC
TRBD1,TRBV28,TRBJ1-2,.,CASSPSSGQGGYGYTF,TGTGCCAGCAGTCCGTCCTCGGGACAGGGGGGCTATGGCTACACCTTC
TRBD2,TRBV6-6,TRBJ2-5,.,CASSYSGGGRETQYF,TGTGCCAGCAGTTACAGCGGGGGCGGGAGAGAGACCCAGTACTTC
.,TRBV28,TRBJ1-1,.,CASKITGGQGMLNTEAFF,TGTGCCAGCAAAATAACGGGAGGGCAGGGGATGCTGAACACTGAAGCTTTCTTT
.,TRBV28,TRBJ2-7,.,CASIANGAEQYF,TGTGCCAGCATCGCGAACGGAGCCGAGCAGTACTTC
.,TRBV6-1,TRBJ1-4,.,CASSLSGAVEKLFF,TGTGCCAGCTCCCTCTCAGGGGCAGTTGAAAAACTGTTTTTT
.,TRBV11-2,TRBJ2-7,.,CASSLDDRSSHEQYF,TGTGCCAGCAGCTTAGACGACAGGTCCTCGCACGAGCAGTACTTC
.,TRBV25-1,TRBJ2-5,.,CASSLQETQYF,TGTGCCAGCAGTCTTCAAGAGACCCAGTACTTC
TRBD2,TRBV7-9,TRBJ2-1,.,CASSLDLAGGLEQFF,TGTGCCAGCAGTCTTGATCTAGCGGGAGGATTGGAGCAGTTCTTC
.,TRBV5-4,TRBJ1-1,.,CASSRLDRTPPTAFF,TGTGCCAGCAGCCGACTTGACAGGACTCCCCCGACGGCTTTCTTT
TRBD2,TRBV28,TRBJ2-2,.,CASSLAGGWTSGSLMDTGELFF,TGTGCCAGCAGTTTAGCCGGGGGGTGGACTAGCGGGAGTTTGATGGACACCGGGGAGCTGTTTTTT
.,TRBV29-1,TRBJ1-2,.,CSVELRGPYGYTF,TGCAGCGTTGAACTCAGGGGCCCATATGGCTACACCTTC
.,TRBV19,TRBJ1-1,.,CASWTEGVVTEAFF,TGTGCCTCCTGGACAGAAGGTGTTGTAACTGAAGCTTTCTTT
.,TRBV2,TRBJ1-5,few,CAIRVEGGQPQHF,TGTGCCATCAGGGTGGAGGGCGGTCAGCCCCAGCATTTT
.,TRBV5-1,TRBJ1-2,.,CASSLQAINYGYTF,TGCGCCAGCAGCTTGCAGGCTATAAACTATGGCTACACCTTC
TRBD2,TRBV4-2,TRBJ2-7,few,CASSQDRGSGSSSSYEQYF,TGTGCCAGCAGCCAAGATAGGGGTAGCGGGAGCTCTAGCTCCTACGAGCAGTACTTC
TRBD1,TRBV5-1,TRBJ2-3,.,CASSTDRGSTDTQYF,TGCGCCAGCAGCACGGACAGGGGATCAACAGATACGCAGTATTTT
.,TRBV12-5,TRBJ1-5,.,CASGSCPGHLRQDQPQHF,TGTGCTAGTGGTTCCTGCCCGGGACACCTGCGACAGGATCAGCCCCAGCATTTT
.,TRBV30,TRBJ2-5,.,CACKGGETQYF,TGTGCCTGTAAGGGAGGTGAGACCCAGTACTTC
TRBD2,TRBV5-6,TRBJ2-7,.,CASSLLRGGYEQYF,TGTGCCAGCAGCTTGCTGAGGGGAGGGTACGAGCAGTACTTC
.,TRBV6-1,TRBJ1-2,.,CASSEAGEGYGYTF,TGTGCCAGCAGTGAAGCGGGAGAGGGATATGGCTACACCTTC
.,TRBV7-9,TRBJ1-2,.,CASSLASSYGYTF,TGTGCCAGCAGCTTAGCTAGCAGCTATGGCTACACCTTC
TRBD1,TRBV27,TRBJ1-2,once,CASGGTGRDGYTF,TGTGCCAGCGGGGGGACAGGGCGGGATGGCTACACCTTC
TRBD1,TRBV25-1,TRBJ1-3,many,CASSAKGWTGRNTIYF,TGTGCCAGCAGTGCGAAAGGGTGGACAGGGAGAAACACCATATATTTT
.,TRBV29-1,TRBJ1-5,.,CSVGLGGSNQPQHF,TGCAGCGTTGGTCTGGGAGGTAGCAATCAGCCCCAGCATTTT
TRBD2,TRBV7-2,TRBJ2-3,.,CASSLGASGSSTDTQYF,TGTGCCAGCAGCTTAGGGGCTAGCGGGAGTAGCACAGATACGCAGTATTTT